The clone carrying this TCR beta chain was counted only a few times. Its antigen is unknown. Primers: 60 Vbeta forward and 13 Jbeta reverse. Libraries were prepared by immunoSEQ multiplex PCR; TCRdb keeps only in-frame clonotypes and omits some of them. The sample consists of approximately 160,000 clones, roughly two thirds of them appearing once. The germline V gene has CDR1 LNHNV and CDR2 YYDKDF (reference sequence). The CDR3 has 15 residues. V was shortened by 1 base and J by 0 bases, with 9 bases between the two germline ends. This specimen comes from a study of cytomegalovirus exposure and HLA in healthy donors. Study-level points and caveats: In all likelihood, a cluster of highly shared sequence variants was a sequencing artifact.

This sequence originates from a woman aged 18-29 years in good health and CMV-seropositive. Specimen: PBMCs. The V gene is TRBV15, the J gene TRBJ1-2; D is undetermined. Written as DNA, the CDR3 is TGTGCCACCAGCAGAGGAGGGAGAGCTAACTATGGCTACACCTTC. It is translated as CATSRGGRANYGYTF.